This TCR beta chain stems from a study of vaccination effects on CD4 cells after COVID-19. Study-wide context: Participants got two doses of BNT162b2 or mRNA-1273 vaccine.

A word on this clone: Its antigen is still unknown.

Here immunoSEQ multiplex PCR was the method, and the copy in TCRdb shows in-frame clones only, minus some. This repertoire shows tens of thousands of clones, 60% to 80% found once; its top ten account for approximately 2.8%. This CDR3 has 15 amino acids. Germline lookup yields CDR1 SNHLY and CDR2 FYNNEI. V lost 6 bases and J lost 4; bases outside the gene matches: 4. Expansion of antigen-specific CD4+ T cells with viral peptide pools was carried out by the ViraFEST assay before sequencing. CD4+ T cell isolation took place after less than 13 days of culture. According to the study, vaccine recipients showed no prior SARS-CoV-2 infection and negative nucleocapsid antibodies. Peptides at about 10 ug/ml and IL-2 at around 9.3 IU/ml were added to 2 million or so PBMC per well.

The receptor was derived from a human donor who received a COVID-19 vaccine. Sequencing used CD4+ T cells from PBMCs cultured with HCoV-NL63 spike peptides, obtained before COVID-19 vaccination. The V call is TRBV2, the J call TRBJ2-1; the match to TRBD2 covers 12 bases. CDR3 sequence: CASRGLAGPYNEQFF. The CDR3 DNA reads as TGTGCCAGCAGGGGACTAGCGGGTCCTTACAATGAGCAGTTCTTC.